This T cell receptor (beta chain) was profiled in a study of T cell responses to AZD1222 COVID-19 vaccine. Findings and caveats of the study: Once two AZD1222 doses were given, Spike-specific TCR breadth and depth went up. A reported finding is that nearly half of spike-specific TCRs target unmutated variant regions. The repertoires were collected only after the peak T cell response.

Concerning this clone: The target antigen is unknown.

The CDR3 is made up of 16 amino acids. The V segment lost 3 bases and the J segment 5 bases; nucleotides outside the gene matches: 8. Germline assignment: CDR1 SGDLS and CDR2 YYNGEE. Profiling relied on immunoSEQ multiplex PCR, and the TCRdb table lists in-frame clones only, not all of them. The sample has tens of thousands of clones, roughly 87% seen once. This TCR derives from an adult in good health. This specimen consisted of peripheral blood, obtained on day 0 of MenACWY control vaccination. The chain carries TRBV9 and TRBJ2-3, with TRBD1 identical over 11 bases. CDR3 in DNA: TGTGCCAGCAGCGCACAACCGGGACAGGGGGTAGATACGCAGTATTTT. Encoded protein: CASSAQPGQGVDTQYF. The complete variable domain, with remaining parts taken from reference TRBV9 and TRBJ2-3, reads DSGVTQTPKHLITATGQRVTLRCSPRSGDLSVYWYQQSLDQGLQFLIQYYNGEERAKGNILERFSAQQFPDLHSELNLSSLELGDSALYFCASSAQPGQGVDTQYFGPGTRLTVL.